The 2 T cell receptor beta chains below come from one sample, sequenced in a study of blood T cell repertoires in COVID-19. Assay: immunoSEQ multiplex PCR; the TCRdb copy retains only in-frame clones and omits some. The table records around 260,000 clones, around 89% of them present only once. Sequenced sample: peripheral blood. The receptors originated from a man aged 55 to 70 who had recovered from COVID-19.

This clone was seen only once. The chain combines TRBV5-4 with TRBJ1-1, with 9 bases that match TRBD1. The CDR3 has 16 residues. Looked up from germline, CDR1 is SGHNT and CDR2 is YYREEE (reference sequence). The V gene end was trimmed by 4 bases and the J gene end by 0 bases; junction bases not matched to a gene: 7. The CDR3 spells CASSPHRGRVNTEAFF. The CDR3 nucleotides are TGTGCCAGCAGCCCCCACAGGGGGCGAGTGAACACTGAAGCTTTCTTT.

V and J are TRBV6-1 and TRBJ2-3; TRBD2 matches at 7 bases. Germline trimming cut 11 bases from V and 2 bases from J; bases unmatched to any gene: 7. Germline assignment: CDR1 MNHNS and CDR2 SASEGT. CDR3 length: 13 residues. CDR3 DNA: TGTGCCGGGAGGGGTGGAGTCACAGATACGCAGTATTTT. This translates into CAGRGGVTDTQYF.